This passage covers 24 T cell receptor beta chains from one sample sequenced in a study of blood T cell repertoires in COVID-19. Produced via immunoSEQ multiplex PCR; TCRdb's table is partial and in-frame only. The sample consists of fewer than 200,000 clones, around 82% of them appearing once. The sequencing input was peripheral blood. These receptors came from a man in his sixties who had recovered from COVID-19.

The J gene is TRBJ2-2, the V gene TRBV19, with unresolved D. Per germline, CDR1 LNHDA and CDR2 SQIVND (reference sequence). This CDR3 has 15 residues. V was trimmed by 1 base and J by 5 bases, leaving 11 bases between them. Here the CDR3 DNA reads TGTGCCAGTAGTATAGCTAACTCCCCAACCGGGGAGCTGTTTTTT. Translated: CASSIANSPTGELFF.

This clone came up once. This chain uses TRBV18 with TRBJ1-3; D is unclear. V dropped 6 bases and J dropped 0 bases, with 9 bases sitting between them. Germline V gives CDR1 KGHSH, CDR2 LQKENI. This CDR3 spans 14 amino acids. Here the CDR3 DNA reads TGTGCCAGCTCCCCCGGAGTCTCTGGAAACACCATATATTTT. It encodes CASSPGVSGNTIYF.

V is TRBV21-1 and J is TRBJ2-1; the table's TRBD1 call for D was not verified on the DNA. TRBV21-1 counts as a pseudogene. The CDR3 totals 15 residues. The DNA for the CDR3 is TGTGCCAGCAGCAGCCCCCCGGACACCTACAATGAGCAGTTCTTC. Protein: CASSSPPDTYNEQFF.

The V call is TRBV19, the J call TRBJ2-4, with 7 positions matching TRBD1. The CDR3 length is 15 residues. Unmatched junction bases numbered 4, after V lost 4 bases and J lost 1 base. Germline assignment: CDR1 LNHDA and CDR2 SQIVND (reference sequence). In DNA, the CDR3 is TGTGCCAGTAGTACCGACAGGGTGGCCAAAAACATTCAGTACTTC. It codes for CASSTDRVAKNIQYF. The entire variable domain, with the rest obtained from reference TRBV19 and TRBJ2-4, is as follows: DGGITQSPKYLFRKEGQNVTLSCEQNLNHDAMYWYRQDPGQGLRLIYYSQIVNDFQKGDIAEGYSVSREKKESFPLTVTSAQKNPTAFYLCASSTDRVAKNIQYFGAGTRLSVL.

The V and J genes are TRBV6-5 and TRBJ1-1; 11 bases match TRBD1. This CDR3 spans 15 amino acids. CDR1 MNHEY and CDR2 SVGAGI come from the germline V gene. With V trimmed by 8 bases and J by 0 bases, 5 bases remained unmatched. DNA for the CDR3: TGTGCCAGCGCAGGGACAGGGGGTTTGAACACTGAAGCTTTCTTT. Encoded protein: CASAGTGGLNTEAFF.

The rearrangement uses TRBV7-3 and TRBJ2-1, with 7 nucleotides matching TRBD1. The germline V gene has CDR1 SGHTA and CDR2 FQGTGA. Losses at the gene ends were 4 bases for V and 10 bases for J; bases not matched to a gene: 10. CDR3 size: 14 residues. CDR3 region: CASSSFDRVGEQFF. The CDR3 bases are TGTGCCAGCAGCTCCTTTGACAGGGTTGGGGAGCAGTTCTTC.

With regard to this clone: The germline gene is not matched at one end of the junction; a read error may be the cause. The gene calls are TRBV7-7 and TRBJ2-3, with a weak D call TRBD1 (5 bases). The CDR3 loop spans 15 amino acids. Germline V gives CDR1 SSHAT, CDR2 FNYEAQ (reference sequence). The CDR3 DNA reads TGTGCTAGCAGCTTAGGGCAGGGCCCTACAGATACGCAGTATTTT. Its translation is CASSLGQGPTDTQYF.

CDR3 bases: TGTGCCAGCACCTACTTCGAGCGTCAGCCCCAGCATTTT. This sequence encodes CASTYFERQPQHF. This chain joins TRBV2 and TRBJ1-5, with D unresolved. This CDR3 is built from 13 residues. Per the germline V gene, CDR1 is SNHLY and CDR2 is FYNNEI. Between the trimmed V and J ends, which lost 7 bases and 6 bases, there was a span of 13 bases.

The chain recombines TRBV21-1 with TRBJ2-7; TRBD1, the table's D call, lacks a check against the DNA. TRBV21-1 is listed as a pseudogene. This CDR3 is 16 amino acids long. The CDR3 DNA follows: TGTGCCAGCAGCAAAGCGCGGGACAGCAAAGGCTACGAGCAGTACTTC. Protein sequence: CASSKARDSKGYEQYF.

The chain joins TRBV6-5 to TRBJ1-6; no reliable D call. Trimming pared 6 bases from V and 0 bases from J, leaving 9 bases between. The CDR3 contains 15 residues. Germline V gives CDR1 MNHEY, CDR2 SVGAGI. The CDR3 nucleotides read TGTGCCAGCAGAAACGGTAACTCCTATAATTCACCCCTCCACTTT. It codes for CASRNGNSYNSPLHF.

The rearrangement links TRBV30 to TRBJ2-2; the D gene is possibly TRBD2 (5 bases). The V and J ends lost 3 bases and 0 bases respectively, with 11 bases between them. Germline CDR1 reads GTSNPN; CDR2 reads SVGIG (reference sequence). This CDR3 is built from 15 residues. CDR3 residues: CAWRSVGANTGELFF. As DNA, the CDR3 is TGTGCCTGGAGGTCGGTCGGGGCGAACACCGGGGAGCTGTTTTTT. Using reference TRBV30 and TRBJ2-2 for the parts outside the CDR3, the full variable domain is SQTIHQWPATLVQPVGSPLSLECTVEGTSNPNLYWYRQAAGRGLQLLFYSVGIGQISSEVPQNLSASRPQDRQFILSSKKLLLSDSGFYLCAWRSVGANTGELFFGEGSRLTVL.

The gene calls are TRBV7-9 and TRBJ2-1, with TRBD1 identical over 7 bases. With 0 bases clipped from V and 0 bases from J, the junction kept 5 bases outside the gene matches. Germline CDR1 reads SEHNR; CDR2 reads FQNEAQ (reference sequence). The CDR3 contains 17 residues. CDR3 DNA: TGTGCCAGCAGCTTAGCGTGGGCAGGGGGCTCCTACAATGAGCAGTTCTTC. Its translation is CASSLAWAGGSYNEQFF.

The chain employs TRBV7-5 and TRBJ1-1; the table calls TRBD1, which could not be checked here. TRBV7-5 is a pseudogene locus. CDR3 size: 17 residues. The CDR3 protein is CARSLSGQGKVNTEAFF. CDR3 DNA sequence: TGTGCCAGAAGCTTATCGGGACAGGGTAAGGTGAACACTGAAGCTTTCTTT.

The table lists this clone with a few counts. V usage is TRBV3-1 (or the pseudogene TRBV3-2) and J usage is TRBJ2-6; D is possibly TRBD1 (5 bases). The germline V gene encodes CDR1 LGHDT and CDR2 YNNKEL (reference sequence). Trimming pared 3 bases from V and 0 bases from J, leaving 6 bases between. The length of the CDR3 is 15 residues. CDR3 bases: TGTGCCAGCAGCCAGGACACCTCTGGGGCCAACGTCCTGACTTTC. This codes for CASSQDTSGANVLTF.

In this sample, this clone turned up many times. The V call is TRBV16, the J call TRBJ1-2, with TRBD1 identical over 8 bases. Germline V gives CDR1 KGHSY, CDR2 FQNENV. After removal of 0 bases from V and 8 bases from J, the junction contained 14 bases not matched to a gene. The CDR3 runs 17 residues. This chain's CDR3 is CASSQSPTDREVEGYTF. For the CDR3, the DNA is TGTGCCAGCAGCCAATCTCCCACGGACAGGGAGGTGGAGGGCTACACCTTC.

The gene calls are TRBV3-1 (or the pseudogene TRBV3-2) and TRBJ1-1; D unresolved. V was pared by 7 bases and J by 3 bases, with 12 bases between. Per germline, CDR1 LGHDT and CDR2 YNNKEL (reference sequence). The CDR3 runs to 13 residues. CDR3 residues: CASKHQVHTEAFF. CDR3 nucleotides: TGTGCCAGCAAACACCAGGTGCACACTGAAGCTTTCTTT.

The rearrangement links TRBV11-2 to TRBJ1-2; the match to TRBD1 covers 9 bases. V shed 5 bases, J shed 6 bases, and the junction held 4 bases outside the gene matches. The CDR3 consists of 13 residues. Germline V gene data show CDR1 as SGHAT and CDR2 as FQNNGV. The CDR3 is CASSQQGADGYTF. The DNA for the CDR3 is TGTGCCAGCAGCCAACAGGGGGCTGATGGCTACACCTTC.

The chain links TRBV14 to TRBJ1-2; 11 bases align to TRBD1. With V trimmed by 4 bases and J by 7 bases, 5 bases remained unmatched. The CDR3 sequence is 14 residues long. Germline loops: CDR1 SGHDN, CDR2 FVKESK. CDR3: CASSRTGTGGGYTF. The DNA of the CDR3 is TGTGCCAGCAGCCGGACCGGGACAGGGGGTGGCTACACCTTC.

This clone appeared a single time. Sequence at one end of the junction differs from germline and may be a read error. V is TRBV7-3 and J is TRBJ1-1; 7 bases match TRBD1. CDR3 size: 15 residues. Germline CDR1 SGHTA, CDR2 FQGTGA. CDR3 nucleotides: TGTGCCAGCAGCACCAGACAGGGTTTGAATACTGAAGCTTTCTTT. It codes for CASSTRQGLNTEAFF.

V gene TRBV7-2 combines with J gene TRBJ1-1; D is uncertain. The germline CDR1 and CDR2 sequences are SGHTA and FQGNSA. Trimming shortened V by 1 base and J by 3 bases, and 6 bases separated the two germline ends. CDR3 size: 13 residues. The CDR3 coding sequence is TGTGCCAGCAGCTTAGGGTCGGACACTGAAGCTTTCTTT. It translates to CASSLGSDTEAFF.

The V call is TRBV20-1, the J call TRBJ1-5, with TRBD1 as a possible D gene (6 bases). The CDR3 runs to 13 residues. Germline V gives CDR1 DFQATT, CDR2 SNEGSKA (reference sequence). Trimming removed 3 bases from V and 4 bases from J, with 10 bases in between. The chain's CDR3 is CSASLDRNQPQHF. The CDR3 nucleotides read TGCAGTGCTAGTCTGGACAGAAATCAGCCCCAGCATTTT.

The chain joins TRBV11-2 to TRBJ2-3; 8 nucleotides agree with TRBD2. The length of the CDR3 is 14 residues. J lost 6 bases, V lost 5 bases, and 7 bases had no gene match. The V gene's germline CDR1 is SGHAT and CDR2 FQNNGV. CDR3 nucleotides: TGTGCCAGCAGCCCCGGACTAGCAGTCGATACGCAGTATTTT. It yields the protein CASSPGLAVDTQYF.

This chain joins TRBV27 and TRBJ1-5; 9 nucleotides match TRBD1. V dropped 6 bases and J dropped 2; count of bases not matched to a gene: 14. The V gene's germline CDR1 is MNHEY and CDR2 SMNVEV (reference sequence). This CDR3 has 18 amino acids. CDR3 in amino acids: CASRQTGGQIVGNQPQHF. CDR3 DNA: TGTGCCAGCAGACAGACAGGGGGACAAATCGTGGGCAATCAGCCCCAGCATTTT.

This clone appeared a few times. The V and J genes are TRBV28 and TRBJ1-5, with a possible D match to TRBD1 (6 bases). CDR1 MDHEN and CDR2 SYDVKM come from the germline V gene. V lost 2 bases and J 3 bases, leaving 11 bases between the germline ends. The length of the CDR3 is 15 residues. In DNA form, the CDR3 reads TGTGCCAGCAGTTTAAGACAGGCCGTCAATCAGCCCCAGCATTTT. Translated: CASSLRQAVNQPQHF.